This record covers a single T cell receptor beta chain. The target antigen is unknown. Looked up from germline, CDR1 is LNHNV and CDR2 is YYDKDF (reference sequence). CDR3 size: 17 residues. J was trimmed by 5 bases and V by 3 bases; bases with no gene match: 9. The data stem from a study of shared clonotypes between healthy human individuals. Notes on the study in general: A reduction in generation probabilities was seen for non-shared clonotypes relative to those shared by all four donors.

The method was immunoSEQ multiplex PCR; TCRdb's version includes in-frame clones alone and lacks a portion of them. This sample has 2 million to 3 million clones, with approximately 93% found just once. The sequence derives from a man aged 18 to 29 in good health. Some clones in this sample may be carry-over from other donors' samples. The material sequenced was naive CD4+ T cells from PBMCs. This sample's subset: CD45RA+ positively selected. The V and J genes are TRBV15 and TRBJ2-1, with TRBD2 matching 11 bases. The CDR3 DNA is TGTGCCACCAGCAGCAGACTAGCGGGACAGTATGACAATGAGCAGTTCTTC. This sequence encodes CATSSRLAGQYDNEQFF.